This T cell receptor beta chain was documented in a study of CD8 T cells in ankylosing spondylitis. Study results and limitations: Disease-linked clones proved CD8+ and comparatively uncommon in peripheral blood. Ankylosing spondylitis blood seemed to carry a telltale TCR beta motif made of several highly homologous variants. Certain motif variants had earlier appeared in reactive arthritis synovial fluid and blood.

It was by quantitative 5'-RACE with molecular barcodes that TCR beta libraries were made. One entry per CDR3 protein results from TCRdb running MiXCR on the 5' RACE reads. Of some 400,000 distinct CDR3 sequences in the sample, 20% to 25% were seen once. Of note for this clonotype: The target antigen is unknown.

The sequenced sample consisted of blood, either unsorted or a sorted T cell fraction (not recorded which). The clonotype was recovered from a male donor with ankylosing spondylitis.

The CDR3 DNA follows: TGCAGTGCTAGGCCCGACAGGGGGCAGGTAGATACGCAGTATTTT. Translating gives CSARPDRGQVDTQYF. V gene TRBV20-1 combines with J gene TRBJ2-3; 10 bases line up with TRBD1. The germline CDR1 and CDR2 sequences are DFQATT and SNEGSKA (reference sequence). This CDR3 is built from 15 residues. The V segment lost 3 bases and the J segment 5 bases; nucleotides outside the gene matches: 8.